This T cell receptor beta chain was retrieved from a study of T cell responses to AZD1222 COVID-19 vaccine. Sequencing was performed with immunoSEQ multiplex PCR; in TCRdb, only in-frame clones are kept and a portion is missing. The table has about 120,000 clones, more than 80% seen once. Trimming shortened V by 0 bases and J by 7 bases, and 8 bases separated the two germline ends. This CDR3 has 13 amino acids. The V gene's germline CDR1 is SGDLS and CDR2 YYNGEE. The sequence was collected from an adult in good health. Specimen: peripheral blood, collected on day 0 of AZD1222 vaccination. This chain links TRBV9 with TRBJ2-1; D gene unclear. The CDR3 coding sequence is TGTGCCAGCAGCGTAGCAGGTGAGAATGAGCAGTTCTTC. Encoded protein: CASSVAGENEQFF. The variable domain in full, with the rest retrieved from reference TRBV9 and TRBJ2-1, is DSGVTQTPKHLITATGQRVTLRCSPRSGDLSVYWYQQSLDQGLQFLIQYYNGEERAKGNILERFSAQQFPDLHSELNLSSLELGDSALYFCASSVAGENEQFFGPGTRLTVL.